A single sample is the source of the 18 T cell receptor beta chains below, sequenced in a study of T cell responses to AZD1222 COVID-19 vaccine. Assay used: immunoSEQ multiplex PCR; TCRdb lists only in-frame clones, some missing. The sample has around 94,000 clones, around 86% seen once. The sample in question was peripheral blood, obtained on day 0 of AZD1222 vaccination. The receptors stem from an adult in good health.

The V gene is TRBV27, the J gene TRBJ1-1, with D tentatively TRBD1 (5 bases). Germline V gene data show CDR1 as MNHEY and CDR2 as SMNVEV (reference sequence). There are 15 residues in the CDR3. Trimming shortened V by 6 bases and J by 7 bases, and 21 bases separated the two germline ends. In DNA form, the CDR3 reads TGTGCCAGCAGACTTGGGGCCCAGGGATGGGGTGAAGCTTTCTTT. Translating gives CASRLGAQGWGEAFF.

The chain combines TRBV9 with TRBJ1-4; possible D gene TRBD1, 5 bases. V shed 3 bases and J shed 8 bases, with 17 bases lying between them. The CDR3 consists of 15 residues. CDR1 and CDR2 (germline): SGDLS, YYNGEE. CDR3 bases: TGTGCCAGCAGCGGGGGATCAGGGCATCTGGAAAAACTGTTTTTT. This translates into CASSGGSGHLEKLFF.

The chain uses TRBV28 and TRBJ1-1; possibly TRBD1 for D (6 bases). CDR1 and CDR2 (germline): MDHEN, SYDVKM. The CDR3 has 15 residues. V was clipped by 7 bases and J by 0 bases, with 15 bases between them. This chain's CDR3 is CASTLGGYLNTEAFF. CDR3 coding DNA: TGTGCCAGCACCCTGGGGGGCTATTTGAACACTGAAGCTTTCTTT.

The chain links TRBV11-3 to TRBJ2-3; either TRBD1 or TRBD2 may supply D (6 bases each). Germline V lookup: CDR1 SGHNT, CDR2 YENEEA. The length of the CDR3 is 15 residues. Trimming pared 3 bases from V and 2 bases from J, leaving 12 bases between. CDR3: CASSLGGSNTDTQYF. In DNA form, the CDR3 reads TGTGCCAGCAGCTTGGGGGGCAGTAACACAGATACGCAGTATTTT.

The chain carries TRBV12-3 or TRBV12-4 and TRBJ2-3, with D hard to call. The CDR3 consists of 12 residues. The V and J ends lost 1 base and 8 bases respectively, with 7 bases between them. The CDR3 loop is CASSLEVSTQYF. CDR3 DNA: TGTGCCAGCAGTTTAGAAGTGAGTACGCAGTATTTT.

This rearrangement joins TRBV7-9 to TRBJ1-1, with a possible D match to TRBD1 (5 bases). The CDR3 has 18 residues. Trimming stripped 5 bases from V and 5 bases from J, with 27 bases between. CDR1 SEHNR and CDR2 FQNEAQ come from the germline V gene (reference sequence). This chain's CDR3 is CASSPRSGGGLGGTEAFF. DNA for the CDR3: TGTGCCAGCAGCCCCCGGTCCGGCGGGGGATTGGGAGGGACTGAAGCTTTCTTT.

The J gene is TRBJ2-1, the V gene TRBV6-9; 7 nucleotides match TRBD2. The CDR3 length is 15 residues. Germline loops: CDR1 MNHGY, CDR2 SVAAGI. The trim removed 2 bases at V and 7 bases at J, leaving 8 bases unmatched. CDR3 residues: CASSYTSSGRNEQFF. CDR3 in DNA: TGTGCCAGCAGTTATACCTCTAGCGGAAGGAATGAGCAGTTCTTC.

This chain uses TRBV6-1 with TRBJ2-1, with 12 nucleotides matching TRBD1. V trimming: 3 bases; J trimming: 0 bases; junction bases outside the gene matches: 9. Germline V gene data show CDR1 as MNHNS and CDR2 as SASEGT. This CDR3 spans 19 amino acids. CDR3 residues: CASSDRDRGPSSSYNEQFF. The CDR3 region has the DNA TGTGCCAGCAGTGATAGGGACAGGGGGCCCTCAAGCTCCTACAATGAGCAGTTCTTC.

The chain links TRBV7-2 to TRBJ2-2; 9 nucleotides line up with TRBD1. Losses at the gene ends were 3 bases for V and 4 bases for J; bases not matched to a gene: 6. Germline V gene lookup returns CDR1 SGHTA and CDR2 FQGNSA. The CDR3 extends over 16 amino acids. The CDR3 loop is CASSLGQGLGTGELFF. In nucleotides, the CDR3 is TGTGCCAGCAGCTTGGGACAGGGATTGGGCACCGGGGAGCTGTTTTTT.

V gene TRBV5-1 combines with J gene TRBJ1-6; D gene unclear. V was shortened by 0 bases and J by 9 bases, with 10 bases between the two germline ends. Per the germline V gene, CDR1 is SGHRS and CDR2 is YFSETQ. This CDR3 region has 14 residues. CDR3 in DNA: TGCGCCAGCAGCTTGGATTTCATGGGTTCACCCCTCCACTTT. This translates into CASSLDFMGSPLHF.

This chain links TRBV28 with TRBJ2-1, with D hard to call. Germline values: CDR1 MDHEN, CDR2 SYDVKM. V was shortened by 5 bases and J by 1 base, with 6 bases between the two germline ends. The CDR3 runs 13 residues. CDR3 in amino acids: CASSPPSYNEQFF. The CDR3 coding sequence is TGTGCCAGCAGTCCCCCGTCCTACAATGAGCAGTTCTTC.

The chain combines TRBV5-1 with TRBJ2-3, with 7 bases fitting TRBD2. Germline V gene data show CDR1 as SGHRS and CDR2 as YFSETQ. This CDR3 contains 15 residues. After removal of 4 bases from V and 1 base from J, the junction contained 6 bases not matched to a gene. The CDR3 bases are TGCGCCAGCAGCGCCAATGGGGGGGGCACAGATACGCAGTATTTT. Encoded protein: CASSANGGGTDTQYF.

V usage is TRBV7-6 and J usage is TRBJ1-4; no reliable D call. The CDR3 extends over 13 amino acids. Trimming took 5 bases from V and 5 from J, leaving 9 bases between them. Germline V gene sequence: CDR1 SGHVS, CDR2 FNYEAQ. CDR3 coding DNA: TGTGCCAGCAGCCCCCGGTGGAATGAAAAACTGTTTTTT. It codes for CASSPRWNEKLFF.

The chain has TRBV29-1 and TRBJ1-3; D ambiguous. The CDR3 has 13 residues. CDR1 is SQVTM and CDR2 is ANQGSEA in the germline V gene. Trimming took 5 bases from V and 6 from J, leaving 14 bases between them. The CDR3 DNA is TGCAGCGTTTGTTCCATCTTTGAAAACACCATATATTTT. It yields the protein CSVCSIFENTIYF. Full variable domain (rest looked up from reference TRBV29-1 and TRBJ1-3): SAVISQKPSRDICQRGTSLTIQCQVDSQVTMMFWYRQQPGQSLTLIATANQGSEATYESGFVIDKFPISRPNLTFSTLTVSNMSPEDSSIYLCSVCSIFENTIYFGEGSWLTVV.

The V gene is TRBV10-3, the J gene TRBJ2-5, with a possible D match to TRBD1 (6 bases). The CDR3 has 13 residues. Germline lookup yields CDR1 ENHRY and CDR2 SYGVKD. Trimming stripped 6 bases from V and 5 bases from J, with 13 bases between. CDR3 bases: TGTGCCATCAGGAAGGGGGTTAAGGAGACCCAGTACTTC. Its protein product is CAIRKGVKETQYF.

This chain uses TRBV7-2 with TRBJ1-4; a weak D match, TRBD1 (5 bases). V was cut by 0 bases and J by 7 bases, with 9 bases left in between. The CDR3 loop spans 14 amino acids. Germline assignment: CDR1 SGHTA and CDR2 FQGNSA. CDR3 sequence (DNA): TGTGCCAGCAGCTTAGCGGGGCAAGGTGAAAAACTGTTTTTT. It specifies CASSLAGQGEKLFF.

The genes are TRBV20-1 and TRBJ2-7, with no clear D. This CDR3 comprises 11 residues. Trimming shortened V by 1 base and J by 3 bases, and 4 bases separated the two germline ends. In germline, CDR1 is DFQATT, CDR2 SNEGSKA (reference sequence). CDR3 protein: CSARVNYEQYF. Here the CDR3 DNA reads TGCAGTGCTAGAGTCAACTACGAGCAGTACTTC.

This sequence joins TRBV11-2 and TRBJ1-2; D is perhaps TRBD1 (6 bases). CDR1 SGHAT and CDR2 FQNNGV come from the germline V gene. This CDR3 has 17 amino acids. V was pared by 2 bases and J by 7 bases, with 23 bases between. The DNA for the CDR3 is TGTGCCAGCAGCTTACTTTTAGGGGGGTCGGGTTATAGTGGCTACACCTTC. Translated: CASSLLLGGSGYSGYTF.